The source of this T cell receptor (beta chain) is a study of regulatory T cells in long-lasting Graves disease (dated by TCRdb to the early 2020s). Turning to the overall study: Patients with newly diagnosed Graves' disease had been on antithyroid drugs for under 3 months. This study used TCR sequencing and RNA sequencing of peripheral blood to compare persistent Graves' disease patients against newly diagnosed Graves' disease patients. The study was registered as a clinical trial and conducted in China. TCR sequencing covered some 13 persistent and roughly 20 newly diagnosed Graves' disease patients, some 33 samples in total.

Points on this clonotype: Its antigen remains unidentified. Base qualities are not provided; no much larger clone lies one nucleotide away.

The library was prepared using multiplex PCR. Sequencing instrument: Illumina HiSeq 4000. CDR3 regions were amplified by Arm-PCR with iRepertoire HTBI primers to construct TCR beta libraries. Before sequencing, the PCR products went through gel purification. The authors' analysis ran thus. Gene usage analysis of CDR3 amino acid clonotypes relied on the approximately 60 TRBV and 15 or so TRBJ segments identified across samples. COPE and FqMerger were used to merge the filtered high-quality paired reads into contigs. Contigs were aligned with BLAST to IMGT TRBV, TRBD and TRBJ reference genes, and CDR3 was defined per IMGT. Any clonotype with a frequency above 0.1% was classified as a highly expanded clone. Repertoire diversity was measured by Shannon entropy, and V-J evenness by the Gini coefficient. A clonotype was considered public if more than one individual shared it. In TCRdb, the public reads were trimmed at Q25 with fastp and aligned with MiXCR, with productive beta chains retained. Here each entry gathers all rows of one CDR3 protein and keeps the most common genes and DNA. The V and J calls and clone size are TCRdb's, not the authors'. Present in this sample are 200,000 to 250,000 distinct CDR3 sequences, over 20% of which were seen just once. Approximately 15% of the sample comes from the top ten.

Overall results and qualifications from the work: Compared with newly diagnosed patients, persistent Graves' disease patients had lower TCR Shannon entropy and fewer highly expanded clones, which suggests clonal expansion. Sequencing and analysis were restricted to the TCR beta chain. Patients with persistent disease shared more public clonotypes (approximately 2,500) than newly diagnosed patients did (more than 900). Peripheral blood alone was examined, since thyroid tissue, which constituted the primary lesion, could not be accessed. The small sample size was acknowledged by the authors as a limitation that may reduce accuracy.

Read against the paper, the sample's time point label means: newly diagnosed GD, antithyroid drugs for less than 3 months. RNA was extracted from PBMCs in TRIzol for both TCR sequencing and RNA sequencing. The diagnosis of Graves' disease followed American Thyroid Association guidelines. Patients were recruited from an endocrinology department in Xi'an, China. From each patient, around 9 milliliters of peripheral blood was collected into an EDTA anticoagulant tube. PBMCs were isolated by Ficoll Paque Plus density gradient separation without further T cell sorting. An Agilent 2100 Bioanalyzer and agarose gel were used to check RNA quality, and a NanoDrop 2000 was used to measure RNA concentration. This TCR derives from a female donor with Graves disease. The source material was peripheral blood mononuclear cells (PBMCs), sampled at new diagnosis, from a patient treated with antithyroid drugs.

The CDR3 reads CASSHISGDEKLFF. In nucleotide form, the sequence is TGTGCCAGCAGTCACATTAGCGGGGATGAAAAACTGTTTTTT. Rearrangement joined TRBV12-3 or TRBV12-4 to TRBJ1-4, with the D gene call left open. The CDR3 measures 14 amino acids from cysteine to phenylalanine. Of the read, only the CDR3 DNA is kept; its 42 bases are in frame from base 1. The germline ends are 13 bases apart after V is trimmed by 5 bases and J by 6 bases.